These 20 T cell receptor beta chains share one sample of origin, sequenced in a study of T cell changes during pregnancy in multiple sclerosis. Data came from immunoSEQ multiplex PCR; TCRdb stores just in-frame clones and leaves some out. The repertoire holds 40,000 or so clones, with approximately 93% as singletons. Source: CD8+ T cells from peripheral blood mononuclear cells, taken in the third trimester of pregnancy. These receptors originate from a female donor with multiple sclerosis, enrolled in a pregnancy study.

The chain uses TRBV15 and TRBJ1-2; 10 nucleotides match TRBD1. This CDR3 contains 16 residues. Germline V gene sequence: CDR1 LNHNV, CDR2 YYDKDF (reference sequence). The trim removed 0 bases at V and 5 bases at J, leaving 6 bases unmatched. The CDR3 region has the DNA TGTGCCACCAGCAGAGATCTGACAGGGGGCGTATATGGCTACACCTTC. Translated, it gives CATSRDLTGGVYGYTF.

V is TRBV27 and J is TRBJ2-7, with TRBD1 identical over 7 bases. Unmatched junction bases numbered 8, after V lost 4 bases and J lost 2 bases. Germline CDR1 MNHEY, CDR2 SMNVEV (reference sequence). The CDR3 totals 15 residues. This chain's CDR3 is CASSYGAGGAYEQYF. CDR3 DNA sequence: TGTGCCAGCAGTTACGGGGCAGGGGGTGCCTACGAGCAGTACTTC.

This clone has just a few counts. The chain carries TRBV2 and TRBJ2-2, with D perhaps matching TRBD1 (5 bases). The CDR3 contains 11 residues. Germline V gene lookup returns CDR1 SNHLY and CDR2 FYNNEI. Trimming removed 7 bases from V and 5 bases from J, with 5 bases in between. CDR3 bases: TGTGCCAGCACAGGGACCGGGGAGCTGTTTTTT. This encodes CASTGTGELFF.

The J gene is TRBJ1-4, the V gene TRBV6-1; TRBD1 matches 7 bases. Trimming cost V 6 bases and J 8 bases; bases outside gene matches: 12. This CDR3 is 15 amino acids long. The germline CDR1 and CDR2 sequences are MNHNS and SASEGT. CDR3 coding DNA: TGTGCCAGCAGATCAATTTCCGGGACAGTCGAAAAACTGTTTTTT. Amino acids: CASRSISGTVEKLFF.

This chain links TRBV7-6 with TRBJ2-2, with 14 bases matching TRBD2. V was pared by 1 base and J by 5 bases, with 0 bases of the junction left unmatched. The CDR3 contains 16 residues. Germline V gene lookup returns CDR1 SGHVS and CDR2 FNYEAQ. The CDR3 protein is CASSLGLAGGTGELFF. In nucleotides, the CDR3 is TGTGCCAGCAGCTTAGGACTAGCGGGGGGGACCGGGGAGCTGTTTTTT. Full variable domain (missing parts from reference TRBV7-6 and TRBJ2-2): GAGVSQSPRYKVTKRGQDVALRCDPISGHVSLYWYRQALGQGPEFLTYFNYEAQQDKSGLPNDRFSAERPEGSISTLTIQRTEQRDSAMYRCASSLGLAGGTGELFFGEGSRLTVL.

This rearrangement joins TRBV7-6 to TRBJ2-7; TRBD1 matches 7 bases. Germline V gives CDR1 SGHVS, CDR2 FNYEAQ. The CDR3 totals 13 residues. V shed 5 bases, J shed 3 bases, and the junction held 4 bases outside the gene matches. The CDR3 is CASSATGNYEQYF. CDR3 nucleotides: TGTGCCAGCAGCGCGACAGGGAACTACGAGCAGTACTTC.

V usage is TRBV9 and J usage is TRBJ2-2, with D uncertain. This CDR3 spans 13 amino acids. Trimming took off 3 bases at V and 2 bases at J, with 5 bases between the two ends. Germline CDR1 and CDR2: SGDLS and YYNGEE. CDR3 sequence: CASSGENTGELFF. The CDR3 nucleotides are TGTGCCAGCAGCGGAGAAAACACCGGGGAGCTGTTTTTT.

The chain links TRBV4-1 to TRBJ1-6; no clear D gene. There are 15 residues in the CDR3. Germline-derived CDR1 and CDR2 are MGHRA and YSYEKL. The V end lost 0 bases, the J end lost 7 bases, and 10 bases lay between the germline ends. CDR3 region: CASSQEGRSNSPLHF. CDR3 nucleotide sequence: TGCGCCAGCAGCCAAGAGGGCAGATCCAATTCACCCCTCCACTTT.

The V and J genes are TRBV5-5 and TRBJ1-5; D is undetermined. Trimming removed 4 bases at V and 2 bases at J, with 25 bases between. The germline V gene has CDR1 SGHKS and CDR2 YYEKEE (reference sequence). The CDR3 contains 19 residues. The CDR3 DNA follows: TGTGCCAGCAGCATGGAGGTTTTCTCTGGGGAGTTGGGCAATCAGCCCCAGCATTTT. This translates into CASSMEVFSGELGNQPQHF.

This sequence joins TRBV6-1 and TRBJ1-2; D unresolved. The V end lost 6 bases, the J end lost 0 bases, and 8 bases lay between the germline ends. The CDR3 has 13 residues. Germline loops: CDR1 MNHNS, CDR2 SASEGT. The DNA of the CDR3 is TGTGCCAGCAGCGGGGTTGCTAACTATGGCTACACCTTC. Protein product: CASSGVANYGYTF.

V usage is TRBV6-1 and J usage is TRBJ2-1, with D possibly matching TRBD2 (7 bases). The germline gives CDR1 MNHNS, CDR2 SASEGT. The CDR3 is 15 residues long. The V and J ends lost 5 bases and 6 bases respectively, with 17 bases between them. The chain's CDR3 is CASSRGGLDANEQFF. The CDR3 DNA reads TGTGCCAGCAGTAGGGGGGGCCTAGACGCCAATGAGCAGTTCTTC.

The chain is built from TRBV27 and TRBJ1-2; TRBD1 aligns across 12 bases. Looked up from germline, CDR1 is MNHEY and CDR2 is SMNVEV (reference sequence). The CDR3 is 15 residues long. J gave up 6 bases and V 4 bases, and 6 bases lay outside the gene matches. CDR3 amino acids: CASSYGTGGANGYTF. The DNA of the CDR3 is TGTGCCAGCAGTTATGGGACAGGGGGCGCAAATGGCTACACCTTC.

The chain has TRBV7-6 and TRBJ2-1; 12 nucleotides align to TRBD2. Germline trimming cut 5 bases from V and 7 bases from J; bases unmatched to any gene: 6. The CDR3 length is 15 residues. CDR1 is SGHVS and CDR2 is FNYEAQ in the germline V gene. The CDR3 here is CASSADLAGGNEQFF. The CDR3 DNA reads TGTGCCAGCAGCGCCGACCTAGCGGGGGGGAATGAGCAGTTCTTC.

This chain uses TRBV2 with TRBJ2-6, with 8 bases that match TRBD1. The CDR3 has 14 amino acids. Germline-derived CDR1 and CDR2 are SNHLY and FYNNEI. Trimming removed 6 bases from V and 4 bases from J; junction bases left unmatched: 2. The CDR3 loop reads CASRTGAGANVLTF. The CDR3 DNA follows: TGTGCCAGCAGGACAGGGGCCGGGGCCAACGTCCTGACTTTC.

V is TRBV6-5 and J is TRBJ2-7; 7 bases match TRBD1. The CDR3 length is 16 residues. Germline V gene sequence: CDR1 MNHEY, CDR2 SVGAGI. V shed 0 bases, J shed 0 bases, and the junction held 5 bases outside the gene matches. The CDR3 here is CASSYSMGQHSYEQYF. In DNA, the CDR3 is TGTGCCAGCAGTTACTCGATGGGACAGCACTCCTACGAGCAGTACTTC.

The chain recombines TRBV18 with TRBJ2-5; 11 bases are a match to TRBD2. The CDR3 runs 12 residues. Trimming removed 5 bases from V and 10 bases from J; junction bases left unmatched: 3. The germline V gene encodes CDR1 KGHSH and CDR2 LQKENI. CDR3: CASSSTSGDQYF. CDR3 bases: TGTGCCAGCTCATCGACTAGCGGGGACCAGTACTTC.

The J gene is TRBJ2-2, the V gene TRBV10-3; TRBD2 matches 10 bases. CDR3 length: 16 amino acids. Germline V lookup: CDR1 ENHRY, CDR2 SYGVKD. J gave up 2 bases and V 6 bases, and 6 bases lay outside the gene matches. This chain's CDR3 is CAIRETSGANTGELFF. CDR3 DNA sequence: TGTGCCATCAGGGAAACTAGCGGGGCAAACACCGGGGAGCTGTTTTTT.

This clone was observed once. The chain combines TRBV5-8 with TRBJ2-7; TRBD1 aligns across 7 bases. After removal of 2 bases from V and 2 bases from J, the junction contained 10 bases not matched to a gene. This CDR3 is built from 16 residues. Per germline, CDR1 SGHTS and CDR2 YDEGEE. The CDR3 nucleotides are TGTGCCAGCAGCTTCTCTCTTCGAACAGGGGCCTACGAGCAGTACTTC. This codes for CASSFSLRTGAYEQYF.

This clone was detected only once. The chain employs TRBV27 and TRBJ1-2, with TRBD1 matching 9 bases. J gave up 0 bases and V 5 bases, and 7 bases lay outside the gene matches. Germline V lookup: CDR1 MNHEY, CDR2 SMNVEV (reference sequence). The CDR3 consists of 16 residues. In DNA, the CDR3 is TGTGCCAGCAGTCCACTGACAGGGGGAGCTAACTATGGCTACACCTTC. Encoded protein: CASSPLTGGANYGYTF.

This CDR3 reads CASSPPTGGDTEAFF. In DNA, the CDR3 is TGTGCCAGCAGCCCACCTACAGGGGGGGACACTGAAGCTTTCTTT. The J gene is TRBJ1-1, the V gene TRBV7-9; 8 nucleotides line up with TRBD1. The germline gives CDR1 SEHNR, CDR2 FQNEAQ (reference sequence). The junction had 8 bases not matched to a gene; V was cut back by 5 bases and J by 3 bases. CDR3 length: 15 residues.